Below, 2 T cell receptor beta chains from the same sample are listed, as sequenced in a study of cytomegalovirus exposure and HLA in healthy donors. The PCR employed 60 Vbeta primers together with 13 Jbeta primers. TCRdb's copy holds only in-frame clones and misses some; the assay was immunoSEQ multiplex PCR. This sample has tens of thousands of clones, with roughly 78% found just once. The specimen sequenced was PBMCs. Receptor source: a woman between 35 and 50 years old in good health and CMV-seropositive.

The V call is TRBV2, the J call TRBJ2-1; 8 bases line up with TRBD2. After removal of 4 bases from V and 4 bases from J, the junction contained 3 bases not matched to a gene. The CDR3 is 14 residues long. The V gene's germline CDR1 is SNHLY and CDR2 FYNNEI. The CDR3 protein is CASSGGLVYNEQFF. CDR3 bases: TGTGCCAGCAGTGGGGGACTAGTATACAATGAGCAGTTCTTC.

This chain uses TRBV6-1 with TRBJ1-5; TRBD1 aligns across 8 bases. Trimming removed 5 bases from V and 3 bases from J; junction bases left unmatched: 6. The germline gives CDR1 MNHNS, CDR2 SASEGT. The CDR3 is 15 amino acids. The CDR3 bases are TGTGCCAGCAGTCCTCGGGACAGGTTCAATCAGCCCCAGCATTTT. It yields the protein CASSPRDRFNQPQHF.